This is a list of T cell receptor beta chains from one sample in a study of cytomegalovirus exposure and HLA in healthy donors. The assay was immunoSEQ multiplex PCR, and TCRdb's table has in-frame clones only and misses some. The repertoire shows approximately 110,000 clones; the top ten hold roughly 6.6%. The specimen sequenced was PBMCs. Receptors were obtained from a man aged 40-50 years in good health and CMV-seropositive. Both conserved end residues are part of each CDR3. Fields, in order: V gene, D gene, J gene, CDR3 protein, CDR3 DNA. A D gene is named only where the DNA matches it firmly.

TRBV11-2	TRBD1	TRBJ1-5	CASSLPTGTNQPQHF	TGTGCCAGCAGCTTGCCGACAGGGACCAATCAGCCCCAGCATTTT
TRBV2	TRBD1	TRBJ1-5	CASSVQGTARQPQHF	TGTGCCAGCAGTGTACAGGGGACGGCTCGTCAGCCCCAGCATTTT
TRBV7-8	TRBD2	TRBJ2-7	CASSAPRRTSGNRYEQYF	TGTGCCAGCAGCGCCCCCCGTCGGACTAGCGGGAATCGGTACGAGCAGTACTTC
TRBV2	TRBD2	TRBJ2-1	CASEDSREGLDEQFF	TGTGCCAGTGAAGACTCACGGGAGGGCCTAGATGAGCAGTTCTTC
TRBV7-3	TRBD1	TRBJ2-1	CASSSKPGQGYNEQFF	TGTGCCAGCAGCTCCAAACCGGGACAGGGCTACAATGAGCAGTTCTTC
TRBV5-5	-	TRBJ2-1	CASTPVLSWNEQFF	TGTGCCAGCACCCCCGTATTAAGCTGGAATGAGCAGTTCTTC
TRBV12-5	-	TRBJ2-1	CASGSPSVDEQFF	TGTGCTAGTGGTTCCCCCTCTGTCGATGAGCAGTTCTTC
TRBV5-1	-	TRBJ2-7	CASSLGPEQYF	TGCGCCAGCAGCTTGGGGCCCGAGCAGTACTTC
TRBV21-1	-	TRBJ2-7	CASGYGQAGRPYEQYF	TGTGCCAGCGGGTACGGACAGGCCGGACGTCCCTACGAGCAGTACTTC
TRBV6-1	-	TRBJ2-2	CASSAGRTNTGELFF	TGTGCCAGCAGTGCTGGGCGTACGAACACCGGGGAGCTGTTTTTT
TRBV7-9	TRBD2	TRBJ2-6	CASSSQAGRSGANVLTF	TGTGCCAGCAGCTCCCAAGCGGGGAGGTCTGGGGCCAACGTCCTGACTTTC
TRBV4-1	TRBD1	TRBJ2-7	CASSPPGQAYEQYF	TGCGCCAGCAGCCCGCCCGGACAGGCCTACGAGCAGTACTTC
TRBV5-1	TRBD1	TRBJ1-1	CASSPRTGSNTEAFF	TGCGCCAGCAGCCCGAGGACAGGGTCGAACACTGAAGCTTTCTTT
TRBV5-6	-	TRBJ1-1	CASSFDLGGMNTEAFF	TGTGCCAGCAGCTTTGACCTCGGGGGGATGAACACTGAAGCTTTCTTT
TRBV15	-	TRBJ1-4	CATSGDYEKLFF	TGTGCCACCAGCGGGGACTATGAAAAACTGTTTTTT
TRBV19	-	TRBJ2-7	CASREGVEQYF	TGTGCCAGTAGGGAAGGGGTTGAGCAGTACTTC
TRBV28	TRBD1	TRBJ1-4	CASSFRDRENEKLFF	TGTGCCAGCAGTTTTAGGGACAGGGAGAATGAAAAACTGTTTTTT
TRBV5-1	TRBD2	TRBJ2-1	CASSFAPAGGSNEQFF	TGCGCCAGCAGCTTCGCGCCAGCGGGAGGGAGCAATGAGCAGTTCTTC
TRBV28	TRBD1	TRBJ2-7	CASTRDSVYEQYF	TGTGCCAGCACACGGGACAGCGTCTACGAGCAGTACTTC
TRBV28	TRBD2	TRBJ2-6	CASSTSGRALGANVLTF	TGTGCCAGCAGTACTAGCGGGAGGGCCCTTGGGGCCAACGTCCTGACTTTC
TRBV30	-	TRBJ1-5	CAWSVNGQLNQPQHF	TGTGCCTGGAGTGTAAACGGCCAACTAAATCAGCCCCAGCATTTT
TRBV20-1	-	TRBJ2-5	CSGTLQETQYF	TGCAGTGGGACACTCCAAGAGACCCAGTACTTC
TRBV28	-	TRBJ2-1	CASSTRGSEQFF	TGTGCCAGCAGTACCAGGGGCAGCGAGCAGTTCTTC
TRBV12-2	-	TRBJ2-7	CKELTRRHEQYF	TGCAAGGAGTTGACCCGACGCCACGAGCAGTACTTC
TRBV6-5	-	TRBJ1-2	CASSTGLTGYTF	TGTGCCAGCAGTACGGGGTTGACTGGCTACACCTTC
TRBV6-6	TRBD1	TRBJ2-2	CASRTPRGRDTGELFF	TGTGCCAGCAGAACCCCCAGGGGGCGCGACACCGGGGAGCTGTTTTTT
TRBV9	-	TRBJ2-2	CASSVSQPNTGELFF	TGTGCCAGCAGCGTATCACAGCCGAACACCGGGGAGCTGTTTTTT
TRBV5-4	-	TRBJ2-5	CASSPAWRRETQYF	TGTGCCAGCAGCCCTGCTTGGCGGAGAGAGACCCAGTACTTC
TRBV29-1	TRBD2	TRBJ2-5	CSVEVSVFGGSGVGETQYF	TGCAGCGTTGAGGTTTCCGTGTTCGGCGGGAGTGGTGTGGGAGAGACCCAGTACTTC
TRBV29-1	TRBD1	TRBJ2-5	CSVSSGTGSETQYF	TGCAGCGTATCCTCCGGGACAGGCTCGGAGACCCAGTACTTC
TRBV9	TRBD1	TRBJ1-3	CASREGTAGNTIYF	TGTGCCAGCAGAGAAGGGACAGCTGGAAACACCATATATTTT
TRBV9	-	TRBJ2-1	CASSLNPLGNEQFF	TGTGCCAGCAGCCTCAACCCCCTAGGCAATGAGCAGTTCTTC
TRBV6-1	-	TRBJ1-1	CASSEPTRAFF	TGTGCCAGCAGTGAACCCACGAGGGCTTTCTTT
TRBV29-1	-	TRBJ2-4	CSVEGPGLAKNIQYF	TGCAGCGTCGAGGGTCCGGGACTAGCCAAAAACATTCAGTACTTC
TRBV11-3	-	TRBJ2-6	CASSSGSGANVLTF	TGTGCCAGCAGCTCAGGCTCTGGGGCCAACGTCCTGACTTTC
TRBV29-1	TRBD1	TRBJ2-1	CSVEPAGGNEQFF	TGCAGCGTTGAACCGGCAGGGGGTAATGAGCAGTTCTTC
TRBV5-1	TRBD2	TRBJ2-3	CASSSHLTSGMSTDTQYF	TGCGCCAGCAGCTCCCACCTAACTAGCGGGATGTCCACAGATACGCAGTATTTT
TRBV28	-	TRBJ2-1	CASTKQPSNVNEQFF	TGTGCCAGCACAAAACAGCCCTCGAATGTCAATGAGCAGTTCTTC
TRBV7-9	-	TRBJ2-1	CASSSPGHRRGEQFF	TGTGCCAGCAGCTCCCCGGGACATAGAAGGGGTGAGCAGTTCTTC
TRBV27	-	TRBJ1-1	CASSLMGAGNTEAFF	TGTGCCAGCAGTTTAATGGGGGCGGGGAACACTGAAGCTTTCTTT
TRBV6-1	TRBD1	TRBJ1-3	CASSEQGTASGNTIYF	TGTGCCAGCAGTGAACAGGGGACAGCCTCTGGAAACACCATATATTTT
TRBV5-8	TRBD1	TRBJ1-4	CASSLGTGPNEKLFF	TGTGCCAGCAGCCTGGGGACAGGACCTAATGAAAAACTGTTTTTT
TRBV2	TRBD1	TRBJ1-2	CASQPGQGYGYTF	TGTGCCAGCCAACCGGGACAGGGCTATGGCTACACCTTC
TRBV7-2	-	TRBJ1-1	CASRGDGNTEAFF	TGTGCCAGTCGGGGGGACGGAAACACTGAAGCTTTCTTT
TRBV19	TRBD1	TRBJ1-4	CASIRGTRIGSTNEKLFF	TGTGCCAGCATCAGGGGGACAAGGATCGGGTCAACTAATGAAAAACTGTTTTTT
TRBV4-1	-	TRBJ1-1	CASSHAGTYTEAFF	TGCGCCAGCAGCCACGCCGGGACATACACTGAAGCTTTCTTT
TRBV4-3	-	TRBJ1-2	CASSQVTGFDGYTF	TGCGCCAGCAGCCAAGTCACAGGTTTTGACGGCTACACCTTC
TRBV5-6	TRBD1	TRBJ2-7	CASREQGAHLEQYF	TGTGCCAGCAGGGAACAGGGGGCTCACCTCGAGCAGTACTTC
TRBV11-2	TRBD1	TRBJ2-7	CASREPGQGTYEQYF	TGTGCCAGCAGGGAGCCGGGACAGGGGACCTACGAGCAGTACTTC
TRBV5-6	TRBD1	TRBJ2-7	CASSRGQGAREQYF	TGTGCCAGCAGCCGGGGACAGGGGGCGCGGGAGCAGTACTTC
TRBV6-6	-	TRBJ1-6	CASRPPTANSPLHF	TGTGCCAGCAGACCTCCTACAGCAAATTCACCCCTCCACTTT
TRBV2	TRBD1	TRBJ2-1	CASRETGVYNEQFF	TGTGCCAGCCGCGAGACAGGGGTTTACAATGAGCAGTTCTTC
TRBV19	TRBD2	TRBJ2-1	CASSLTSGRGYNEQFF	TGTGCCAGTAGTCTAACTAGCGGGAGGGGTTACAATGAGCAGTTCTTC
TRBV10-1	-	TRBJ1-1	CASSEVRGNTEAFF	TGCGCCAGCAGTGAGGTTAGGGGGAACACTGAAGCTTTCTTT
TRBV5-1	TRBD1	TRBJ1-2	CASSQGQGRGYTF	TGCGCCAGCAGCCAGGGACAGGGACGTGGCTACACCTTC